This T cell receptor beta chain was retrieved from a study of T cell changes during pregnancy in multiple sclerosis. V shed 3 bases and J shed 4 bases, with 10 bases lying between them. This CDR3 region has 15 residues. Germline V gives CDR1 LNHDA, CDR2 SQIVND (reference sequence). Repertoires were generated with immunoSEQ multiplex PCR, while TCRdb's copy carries only in-frame clones and drops some. The sample holds approximately 24,000 clones, around 90% seen once. Here the sequenced sample was CD8+ T cells from peripheral blood mononuclear cells, taken in the third trimester of pregnancy. This sequence was found in a female donor in good health, enrolled as a control in a pregnancy study. The chain links TRBV19 to TRBJ2-6, with D unresolved. DNA of the CDR3: TGTGCCAGTAGTATCGGCCAGAGGGGGGCCAACGTCCTGACTTTC. Residues: CASSIGQRGANVLTF.